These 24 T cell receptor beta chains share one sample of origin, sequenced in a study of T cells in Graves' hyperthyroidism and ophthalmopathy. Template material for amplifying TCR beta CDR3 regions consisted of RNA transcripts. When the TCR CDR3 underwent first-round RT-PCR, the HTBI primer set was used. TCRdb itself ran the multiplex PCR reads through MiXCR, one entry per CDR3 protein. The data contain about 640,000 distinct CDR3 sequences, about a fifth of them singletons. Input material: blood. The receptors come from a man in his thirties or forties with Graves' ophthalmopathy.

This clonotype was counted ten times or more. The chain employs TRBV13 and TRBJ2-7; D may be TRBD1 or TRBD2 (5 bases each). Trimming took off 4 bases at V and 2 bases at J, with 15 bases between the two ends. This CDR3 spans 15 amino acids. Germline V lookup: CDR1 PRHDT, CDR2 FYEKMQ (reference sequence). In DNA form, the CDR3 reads TGTGCCAGCAGCTATGGGACGGCTGTTACCTACGAGCAGTACTTC. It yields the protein CASSYGTAVTYEQYF. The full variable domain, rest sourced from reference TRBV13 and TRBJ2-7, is AAGVIQSPRHLIKEKRETATLKCYPIPRHDTVYWYQQGPGQDPQFLISFYEKMQSDKGSIPDRFSAQQFSDYHSELNMSSLELGDSALYFCASSYGTAVTYEQYFGPGTRLTVT.

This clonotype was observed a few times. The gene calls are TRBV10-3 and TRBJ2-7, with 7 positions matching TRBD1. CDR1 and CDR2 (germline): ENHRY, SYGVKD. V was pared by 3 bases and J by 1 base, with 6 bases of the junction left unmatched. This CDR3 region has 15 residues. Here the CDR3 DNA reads TGTGCCATCAGTGAATCCGGGACAGCTTCCTACGAGCAGTACTTC. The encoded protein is CAISESGTASYEQYF.

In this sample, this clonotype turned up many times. CDR3 in amino acids: CSASEVSGARKEYF. The CDR3 DNA sequence: TGCAGTGCTAGCGAGGTTAGCGGAGCCCGGAAGGAGTACTTC. This chain links TRBV20-1 with TRBJ2-7; maybe TRBD2 (6 bases). This CDR3 has 14 residues. Trimming took off 3 bases at V and 11 bases at J, with 23 bases between the two ends. The germline CDR1 and CDR2 sequences are DFQATT and SNEGSKA (reference sequence).

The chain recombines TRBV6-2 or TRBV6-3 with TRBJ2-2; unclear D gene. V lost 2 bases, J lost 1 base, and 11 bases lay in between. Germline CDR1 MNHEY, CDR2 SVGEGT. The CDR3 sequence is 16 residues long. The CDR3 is CASSYSENGNTGELFF. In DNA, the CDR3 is TGTGCCAGCAGTTACAGCGAGAATGGGAACACCGGGGAGCTGTTTTTT.

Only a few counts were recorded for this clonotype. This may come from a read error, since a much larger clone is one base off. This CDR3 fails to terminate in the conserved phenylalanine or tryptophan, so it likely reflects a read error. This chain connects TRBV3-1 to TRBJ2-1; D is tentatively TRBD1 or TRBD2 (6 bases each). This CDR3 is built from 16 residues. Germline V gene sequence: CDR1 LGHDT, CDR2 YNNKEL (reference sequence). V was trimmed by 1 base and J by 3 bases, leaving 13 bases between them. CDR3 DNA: TGTGCCAGCAGCCAAGGTCCGGGGGCGGACTACAATGAGCAGTTCCTC. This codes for CASSQGPGADYNEQFL.

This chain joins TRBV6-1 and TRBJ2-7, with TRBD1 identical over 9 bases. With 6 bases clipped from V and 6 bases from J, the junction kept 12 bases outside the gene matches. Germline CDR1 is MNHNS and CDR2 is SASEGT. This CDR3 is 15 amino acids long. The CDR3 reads CASSQTGTGTSEQYF. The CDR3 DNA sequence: TGTGCCAGCAGCCAGACCGGGACAGGGACATCCGAGCAGTACTTC.

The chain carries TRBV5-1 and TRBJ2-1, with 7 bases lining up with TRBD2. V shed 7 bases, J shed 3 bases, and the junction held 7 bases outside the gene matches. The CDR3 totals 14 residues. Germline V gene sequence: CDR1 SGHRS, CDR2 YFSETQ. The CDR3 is CASYTSDYYNEQFF. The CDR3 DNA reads TGCGCCAGCTATACTAGCGACTACTACAATGAGCAGTTCTTC.

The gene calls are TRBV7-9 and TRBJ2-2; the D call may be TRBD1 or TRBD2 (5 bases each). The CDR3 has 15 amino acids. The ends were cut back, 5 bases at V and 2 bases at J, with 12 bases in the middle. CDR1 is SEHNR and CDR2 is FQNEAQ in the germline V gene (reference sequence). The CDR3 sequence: CASSDGTSNTGELFF. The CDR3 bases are TGTGCCAGCAGCGACGGGACGTCAAACACCGGGGAGCTGTTTTTT.

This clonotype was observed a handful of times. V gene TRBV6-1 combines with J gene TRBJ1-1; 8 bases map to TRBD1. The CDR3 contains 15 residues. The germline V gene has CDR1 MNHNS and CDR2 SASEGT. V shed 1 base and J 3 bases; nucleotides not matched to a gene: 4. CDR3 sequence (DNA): TGTGCCAGCAGTGAAGACAGGGGGTTCTACACTGAAGCTTTCTTT. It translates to CASSEDRGFYTEAFF.

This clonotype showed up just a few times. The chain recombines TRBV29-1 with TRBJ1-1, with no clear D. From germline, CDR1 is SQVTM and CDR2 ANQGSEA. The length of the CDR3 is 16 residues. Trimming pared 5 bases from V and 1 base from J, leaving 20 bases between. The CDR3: CSVRVSGVPPNTEAFF. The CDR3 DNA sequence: TGCAGCGTTAGGGTCAGCGGGGTACCGCCGAACACTGAAGCTTTCTTT.

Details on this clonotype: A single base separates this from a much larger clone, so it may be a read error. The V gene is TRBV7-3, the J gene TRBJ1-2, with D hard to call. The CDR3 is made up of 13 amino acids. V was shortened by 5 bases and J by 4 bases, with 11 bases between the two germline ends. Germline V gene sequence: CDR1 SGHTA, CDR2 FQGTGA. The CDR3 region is CASSPQVGYGYTF. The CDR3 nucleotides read TGTGCCAGCAGCCCCCAGGTTGGCTATGGCTACACCTTC.

CDR3 region: CASSLATGGYGEQFF. The CDR3 DNA follows: TGTGCCAGCAGCTTAGCGACAGGGGGCTATGGTGAGCAGTTCTTC. The rearrangement links TRBV7-6 to TRBJ2-1, with 10 bases fitting TRBD1. The CDR3 runs 15 residues. CDR1 and CDR2 from the germline V gene are SGHVS and FNYEAQ. The V segment lost 0 bases and the J segment 9 bases; nucleotides outside the gene matches: 5.

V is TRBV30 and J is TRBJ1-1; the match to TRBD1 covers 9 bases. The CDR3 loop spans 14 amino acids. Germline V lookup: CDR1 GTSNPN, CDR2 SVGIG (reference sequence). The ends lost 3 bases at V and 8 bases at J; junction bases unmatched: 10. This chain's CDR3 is CAWRRRDRESEAFF. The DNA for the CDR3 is TGTGCCTGGAGGCGCCGGGACAGGGAATCGGAAGCTTTCTTT.

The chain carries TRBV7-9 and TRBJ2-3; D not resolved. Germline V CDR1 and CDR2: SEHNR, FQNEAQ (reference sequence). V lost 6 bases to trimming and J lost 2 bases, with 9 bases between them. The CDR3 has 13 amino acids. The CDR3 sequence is CASRPDVTDTQYF. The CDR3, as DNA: TGTGCCAGCAGACCGGACGTCACAGATACGCAGTATTTT.

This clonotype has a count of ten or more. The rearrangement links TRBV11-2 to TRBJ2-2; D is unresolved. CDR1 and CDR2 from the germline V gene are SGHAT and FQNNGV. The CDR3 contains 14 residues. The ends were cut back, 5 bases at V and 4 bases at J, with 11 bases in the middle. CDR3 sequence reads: CASSPRHATGELFF. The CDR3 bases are TGTGCCAGCAGCCCCCGCCACGCCACCGGGGAGCTGTTTTTT.

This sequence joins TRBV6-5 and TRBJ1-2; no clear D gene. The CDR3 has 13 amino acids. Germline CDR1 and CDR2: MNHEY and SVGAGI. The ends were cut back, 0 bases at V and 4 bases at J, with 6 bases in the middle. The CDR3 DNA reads TGTGCCAGCAGTTACTCAGAGGTCTATGGCTACACCTTC. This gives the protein CASSYSEVYGYTF.

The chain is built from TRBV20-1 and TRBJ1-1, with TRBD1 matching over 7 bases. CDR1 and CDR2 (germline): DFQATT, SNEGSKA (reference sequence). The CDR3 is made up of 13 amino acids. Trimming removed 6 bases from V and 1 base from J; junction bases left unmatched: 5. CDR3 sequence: CSAGGQQNTEAFF. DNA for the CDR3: TGCAGTGCGGGGGGACAGCAGAACACTGAAGCTTTCTTT.

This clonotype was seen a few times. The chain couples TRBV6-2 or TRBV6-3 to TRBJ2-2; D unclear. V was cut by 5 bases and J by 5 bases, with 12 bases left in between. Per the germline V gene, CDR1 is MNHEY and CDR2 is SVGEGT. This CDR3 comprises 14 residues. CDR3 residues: CASSVPDSTGELFF. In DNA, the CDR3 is TGTGCCAGCAGTGTCCCCGACTCGACCGGGGAGCTGTTTTTT.

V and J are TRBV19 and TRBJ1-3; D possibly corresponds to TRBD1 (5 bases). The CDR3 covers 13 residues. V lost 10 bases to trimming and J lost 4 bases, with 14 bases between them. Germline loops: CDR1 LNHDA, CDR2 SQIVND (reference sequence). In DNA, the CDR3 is TGTGCCACCCGACAGTTATCCGGAAACACCATATATTTT. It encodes CATRQLSGNTIYF.

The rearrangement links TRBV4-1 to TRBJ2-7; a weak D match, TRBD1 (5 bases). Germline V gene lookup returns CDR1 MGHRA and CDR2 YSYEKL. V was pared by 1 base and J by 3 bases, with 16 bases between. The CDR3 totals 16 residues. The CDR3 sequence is CASSQVRFRGNYEQYF. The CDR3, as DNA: TGCGCCAGCAGCCAAGTAAGATTTAGGGGAAACTACGAGCAGTACTTC.

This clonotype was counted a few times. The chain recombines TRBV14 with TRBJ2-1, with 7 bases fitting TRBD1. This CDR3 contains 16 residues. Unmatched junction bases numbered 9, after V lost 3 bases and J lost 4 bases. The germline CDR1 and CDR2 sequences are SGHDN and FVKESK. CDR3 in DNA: TGTGCCAGCAGCCAGAGTGGGACAGCCACATACAATGAGCAGTTCTTC. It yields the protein CASSQSGTATYNEQFF.

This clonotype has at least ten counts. CDR3 residues: CASSDGQAKSQPQHF. CDR3 nucleotide sequence: TGTGCCAGCAGTGATGGACAGGCTAAGAGTCAGCCCCAGCATTTT. This chain links TRBV2 with TRBJ1-5; 7 bases match TRBD1. With V trimmed by 3 bases and J by 6 bases, 8 bases remained unmatched. In germline, CDR1 is SNHLY, CDR2 FYNNEI. The CDR3 runs to 15 residues.

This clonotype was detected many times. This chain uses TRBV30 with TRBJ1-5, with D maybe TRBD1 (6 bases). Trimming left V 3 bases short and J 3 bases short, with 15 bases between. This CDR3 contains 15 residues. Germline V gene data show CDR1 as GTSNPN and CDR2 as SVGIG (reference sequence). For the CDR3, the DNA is TGTGCCTGGAGGCTAGGTGCAGGGGACAATCAGCCCCAGCATTTT. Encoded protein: CAWRLGAGDNQPQHF.

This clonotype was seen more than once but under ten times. CDR3 DNA sequence: TGTGCCACCAGCAGAGATCTCACTAGCGGGTACAATGAGCAGTTCTTC. Its protein product is CATSRDLTSGYNEQFF. This rearrangement joins TRBV15 to TRBJ2-1, with 9 nucleotides matching TRBD2. Germline CDR1 LNHNV, CDR2 YYDKDF (reference sequence). This CDR3 comprises 16 residues. J gave up 4 bases and V 0 bases, and 4 bases lay outside the gene matches.